This TCR beta chain was retrieved from a study of blood T cell repertoires in COVID-19. Study at large: T cells, B-cell-depleted T cells, or PBMCs provided the cDNA or gDNA that served as material.

The assay was immunoSEQ multiplex PCR, and TCRdb's table has in-frame clones only and misses some. The sample holds about 75,000 clones; more than 75% are singletons and the top ten take about 21%. The CDR3 runs to 13 residues. Germline values: CDR1 SGHRS, CDR2 YFSETQ. V shed 4 bases and J 12 bases; nucleotides not matched to a gene: 10. Sequencing was done on a sample of peripheral blood. The genes are TRBV5-1 and TRBJ1-2, with 9 bases that match TRBD1. The receptor was derived from a human donor in a cohort sampled during active COVID-19. CDR3 DNA: TGCGCCAGCAGCCCGGTGGGGACAGGGTTGCACACCTTC. This gives the protein CASSPVGTGLHTF.